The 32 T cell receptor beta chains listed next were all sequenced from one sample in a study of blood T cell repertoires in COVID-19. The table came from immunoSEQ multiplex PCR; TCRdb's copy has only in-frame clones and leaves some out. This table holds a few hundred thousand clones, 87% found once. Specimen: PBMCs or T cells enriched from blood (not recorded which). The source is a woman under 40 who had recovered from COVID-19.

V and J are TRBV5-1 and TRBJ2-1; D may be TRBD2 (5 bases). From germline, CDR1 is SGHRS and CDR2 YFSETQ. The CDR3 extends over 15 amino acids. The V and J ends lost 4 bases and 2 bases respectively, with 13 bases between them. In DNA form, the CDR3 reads TGCGCCAGCAGCCCCGAAGCGGTTCCCTACAATGAGCAGTTCTTC. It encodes CASSPEAVPYNEQFF.

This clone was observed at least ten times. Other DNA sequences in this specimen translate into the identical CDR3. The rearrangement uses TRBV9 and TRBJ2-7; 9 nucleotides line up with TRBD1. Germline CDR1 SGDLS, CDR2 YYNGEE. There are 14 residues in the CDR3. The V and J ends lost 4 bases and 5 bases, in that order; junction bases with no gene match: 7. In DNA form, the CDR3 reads TGTGCCAGCAGCCCTCGGACAGGGGCGGACGAGCAGTACTTC. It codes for CASSPRTGADEQYF.

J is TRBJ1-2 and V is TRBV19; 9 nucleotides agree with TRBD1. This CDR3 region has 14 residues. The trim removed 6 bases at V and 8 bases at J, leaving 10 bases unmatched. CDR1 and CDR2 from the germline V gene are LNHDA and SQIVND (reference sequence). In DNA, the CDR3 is TGTGCCAGTAGAAAGTCCGGACAGGGGATAGGCTACACCTTC. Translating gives CASRKSGQGIGYTF.

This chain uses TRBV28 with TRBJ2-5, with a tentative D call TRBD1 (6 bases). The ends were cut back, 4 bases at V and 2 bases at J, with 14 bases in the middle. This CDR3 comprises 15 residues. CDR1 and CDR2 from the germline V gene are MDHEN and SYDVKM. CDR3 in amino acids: CASSSPGTLQETQYF. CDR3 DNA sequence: TGTGCCAGCAGTTCGCCCGGGACATTACAAGAGACCCAGTACTTC.

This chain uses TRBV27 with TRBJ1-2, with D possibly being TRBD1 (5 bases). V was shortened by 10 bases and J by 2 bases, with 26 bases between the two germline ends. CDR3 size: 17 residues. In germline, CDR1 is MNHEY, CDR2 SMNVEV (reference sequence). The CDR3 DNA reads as TGTGCCACCCTCCCAGGCCCAGGGCAGGAATTAAACTATGGCTACACCTTC. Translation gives CATLPGPGQELNYGYTF.

The CDR3 here is CASSLAGTSYEQYF. The CDR3 DNA is TGTGCCAGCAGTTTAGCGGGAACCTCCTACGAGCAGTACTTC. V is TRBV28 and J is TRBJ2-7; D perhaps matches TRBD2 (6 bases). Germline V gene lookup returns CDR1 MDHEN and CDR2 SYDVKM. V lost 2 bases, J lost 0 bases, and 8 bases lay in between. The CDR3 length is 14 residues. Looking up the rest from reference TRBV28 and TRBJ2-7 gives the full variable domain: DVKVTQSSRYLVKRTGEKVFLECVQDMDHENMFWYRQDPGLGLRLIYFSYDVKMKEKGDIPEGYSVSREKKERFSLILESASTNQTSMYLCASSLAGTSYEQYFGPGTRLTVT.

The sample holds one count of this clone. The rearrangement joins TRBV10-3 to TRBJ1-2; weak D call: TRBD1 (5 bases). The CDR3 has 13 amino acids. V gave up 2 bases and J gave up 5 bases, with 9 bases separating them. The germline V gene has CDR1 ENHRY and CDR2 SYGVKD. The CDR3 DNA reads TGTGCCATCAGTGAGGACAGCGCATATGGCTACACCTTC. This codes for CAISEDSAYGYTF.

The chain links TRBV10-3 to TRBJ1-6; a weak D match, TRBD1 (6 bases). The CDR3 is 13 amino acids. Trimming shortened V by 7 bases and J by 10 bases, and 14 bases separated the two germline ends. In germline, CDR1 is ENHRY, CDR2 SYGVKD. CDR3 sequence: CAITQGDGSPLHF. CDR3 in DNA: TGTGCCATCACACAGGGCGATGGATCACCCCTCCACTTT.

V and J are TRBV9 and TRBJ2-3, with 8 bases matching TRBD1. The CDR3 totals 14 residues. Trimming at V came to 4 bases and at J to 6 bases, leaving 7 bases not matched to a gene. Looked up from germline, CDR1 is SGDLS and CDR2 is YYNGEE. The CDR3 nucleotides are TGTGCCAGCAGCCCCCGGACAGGGACGGATACGCAGTATTTT. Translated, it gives CASSPRTGTDTQYF.

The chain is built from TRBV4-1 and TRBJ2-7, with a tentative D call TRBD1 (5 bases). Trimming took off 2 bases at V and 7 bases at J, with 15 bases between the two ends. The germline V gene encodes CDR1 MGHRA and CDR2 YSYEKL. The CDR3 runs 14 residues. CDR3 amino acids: CASSQPDSPREQYF. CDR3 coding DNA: TGCGCCAGCAGCCAACCCGACAGCCCGAGGGAGCAGTACTTC.

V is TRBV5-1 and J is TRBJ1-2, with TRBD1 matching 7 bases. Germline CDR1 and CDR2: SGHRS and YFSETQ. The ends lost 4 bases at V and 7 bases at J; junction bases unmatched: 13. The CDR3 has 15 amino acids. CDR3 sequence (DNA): TGCGCCAGCAGCCAACTGGAAGGACAGGTTGGTGGCTACACCTTC. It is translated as CASSQLEGQVGGYTF.

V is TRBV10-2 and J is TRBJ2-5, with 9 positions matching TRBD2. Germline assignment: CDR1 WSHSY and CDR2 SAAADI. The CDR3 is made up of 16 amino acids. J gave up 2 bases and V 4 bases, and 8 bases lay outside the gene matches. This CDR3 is CASSGLAGNLQETQYF. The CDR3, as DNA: TGCGCCAGCAGTGGTCTAGCGGGGAACTTACAAGAGACCCAGTACTTC.

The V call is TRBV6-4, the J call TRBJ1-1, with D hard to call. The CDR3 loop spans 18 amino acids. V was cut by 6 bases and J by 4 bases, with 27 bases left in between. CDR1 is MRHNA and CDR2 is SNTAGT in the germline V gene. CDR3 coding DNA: TGTGCCAGCAGAGGACCAGACTATCTACGAGACCTCAGCACTGAAGCTTTCTTT. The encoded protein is CASRGPDYLRDLSTEAFF.

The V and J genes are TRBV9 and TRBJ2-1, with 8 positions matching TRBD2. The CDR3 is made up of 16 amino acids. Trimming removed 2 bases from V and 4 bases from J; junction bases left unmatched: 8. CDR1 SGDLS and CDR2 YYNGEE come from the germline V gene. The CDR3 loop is CASSVFAGTSYNEQFF. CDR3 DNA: TGTGCCAGCAGCGTCTTTGCCGGGACTAGTTACAATGAGCAGTTCTTC.

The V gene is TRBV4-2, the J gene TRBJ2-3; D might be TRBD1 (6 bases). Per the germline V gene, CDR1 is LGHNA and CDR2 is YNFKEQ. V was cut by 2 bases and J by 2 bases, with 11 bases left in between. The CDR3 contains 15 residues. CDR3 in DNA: TGTGCCAGCAGCCAAAACCAGGGGCTCACAGATACGCAGTATTTT. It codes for CASSQNQGLTDTQYF.

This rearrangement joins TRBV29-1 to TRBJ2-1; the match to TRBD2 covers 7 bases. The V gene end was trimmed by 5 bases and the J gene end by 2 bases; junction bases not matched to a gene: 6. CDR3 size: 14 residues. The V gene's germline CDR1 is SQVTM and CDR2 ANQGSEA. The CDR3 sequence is CSVLSLAAYNEQFF. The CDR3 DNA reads TGCAGCGTTTTATCTCTAGCGGCCTACAATGAGCAGTTCTTC.

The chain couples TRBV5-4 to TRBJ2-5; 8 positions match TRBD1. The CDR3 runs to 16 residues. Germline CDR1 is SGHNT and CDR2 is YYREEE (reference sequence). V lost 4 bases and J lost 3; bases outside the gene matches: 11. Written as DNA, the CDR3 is TGTGCCAGCAGCCGAGGTGGACAGGGCTCGGAAGAGACCCAGTACTTC. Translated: CASSRGGQGSEETQYF.

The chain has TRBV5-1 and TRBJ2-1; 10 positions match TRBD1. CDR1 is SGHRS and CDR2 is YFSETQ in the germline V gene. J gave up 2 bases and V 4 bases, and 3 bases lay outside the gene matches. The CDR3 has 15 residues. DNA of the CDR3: TGCGCCAGCAGCCACGGACAGGGGGCCTACAATGAGCAGTTCTTC. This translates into CASSHGQGAYNEQFF.

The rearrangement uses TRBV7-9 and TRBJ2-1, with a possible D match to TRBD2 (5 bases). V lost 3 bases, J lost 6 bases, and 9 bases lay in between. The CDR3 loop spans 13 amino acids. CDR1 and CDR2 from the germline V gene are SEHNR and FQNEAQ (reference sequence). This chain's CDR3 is CASSLSSPNEQFF. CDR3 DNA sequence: TGTGCCAGCAGCTTGTCTAGCCCCAATGAGCAGTTCTTC.

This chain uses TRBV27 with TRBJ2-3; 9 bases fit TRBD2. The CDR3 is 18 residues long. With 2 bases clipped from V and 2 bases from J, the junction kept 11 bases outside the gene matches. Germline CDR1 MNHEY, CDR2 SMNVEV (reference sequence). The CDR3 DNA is TGTGCCAGCAGTTTAGGCGTTGGAGGCGGGAGGGCCACAGATACGCAGTATTTT. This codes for CASSLGVGGGRATDTQYF.

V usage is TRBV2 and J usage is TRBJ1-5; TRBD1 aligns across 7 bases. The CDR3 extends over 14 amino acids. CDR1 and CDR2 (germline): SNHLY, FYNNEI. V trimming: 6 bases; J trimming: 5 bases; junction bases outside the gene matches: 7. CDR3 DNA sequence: TGTGCCAGCAGCCCCGACAGGGAAGATCAGCCCCAGCATTTT. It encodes CASSPDREDQPQHF.

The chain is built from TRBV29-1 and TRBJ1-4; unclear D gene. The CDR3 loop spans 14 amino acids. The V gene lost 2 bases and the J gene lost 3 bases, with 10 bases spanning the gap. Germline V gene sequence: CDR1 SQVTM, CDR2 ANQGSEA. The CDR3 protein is CSVESRQANEKLFF. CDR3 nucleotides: TGCAGCGTTGAAAGCCGGCAGGCTAATGAAAAACTGTTTTTT.

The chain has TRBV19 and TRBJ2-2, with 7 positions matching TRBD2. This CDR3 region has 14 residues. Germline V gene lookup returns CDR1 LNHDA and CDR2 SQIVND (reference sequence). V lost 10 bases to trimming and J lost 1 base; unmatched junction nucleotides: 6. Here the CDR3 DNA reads TGTGCCACCCGAGCTAGCGGGAACACCGGGGAGCTGTTTTTT. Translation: CATRASGNTGELFF. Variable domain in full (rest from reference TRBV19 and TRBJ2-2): DGGITQSPKYLFRKEGQNVTLSCEQNLNHDAMYWYRQDPGQGLRLIYYSQIVNDFQKGDIAEGYSVSREKKESFPLTVTSAQKNPTAFYLCATRASGNTGELFFGEGSRLTVL.

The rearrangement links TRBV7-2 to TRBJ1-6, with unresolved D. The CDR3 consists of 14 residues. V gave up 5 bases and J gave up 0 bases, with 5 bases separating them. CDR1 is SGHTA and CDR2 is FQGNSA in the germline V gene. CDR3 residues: CASSRDSYNSPLHF. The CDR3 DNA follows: TGTGCCAGCAGCCGGGACTCCTATAATTCACCCCTCCACTTT.

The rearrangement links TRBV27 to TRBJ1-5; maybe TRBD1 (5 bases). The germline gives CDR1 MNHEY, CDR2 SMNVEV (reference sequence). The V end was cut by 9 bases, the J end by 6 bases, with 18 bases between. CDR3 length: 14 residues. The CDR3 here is CASSWGGGGQPQHF. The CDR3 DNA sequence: TGTGCCAGTAGCTGGGGGGGAGGCGGTCAGCCCCAGCATTTT.

DNA for the CDR3: TGTGCCAGCAGCTTCTTCGGGGGATACCTTTCCTACGAGCAGTACTTC. Its protein is CASSFFGGYLSYEQYF. The J gene is TRBJ2-7, the V gene TRBV7-8; a possible D gene is TRBD2 (6 bases). The CDR3 covers 16 residues. CDR1 is SGHVS, CDR2 FQNEAQ, per germline. Trimming shortened V by 3 bases and J by 1 base, and 16 bases separated the two germline ends.

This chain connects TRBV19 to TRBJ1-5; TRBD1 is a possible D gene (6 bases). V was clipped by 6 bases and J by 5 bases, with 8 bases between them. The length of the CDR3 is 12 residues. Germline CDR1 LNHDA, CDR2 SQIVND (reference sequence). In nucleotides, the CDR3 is TGTGCCAGTAGACAGGGAGATCAGCCCCAGCATTTT. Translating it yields CASRQGDQPQHF.

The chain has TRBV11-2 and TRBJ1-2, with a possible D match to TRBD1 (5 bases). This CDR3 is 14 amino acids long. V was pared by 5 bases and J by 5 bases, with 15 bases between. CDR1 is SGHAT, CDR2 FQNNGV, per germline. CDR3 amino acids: CASSDPDRVYGYTF. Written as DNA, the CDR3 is TGTGCCAGCAGCGACCCCGACAGAGTATATGGCTACACCTTC.

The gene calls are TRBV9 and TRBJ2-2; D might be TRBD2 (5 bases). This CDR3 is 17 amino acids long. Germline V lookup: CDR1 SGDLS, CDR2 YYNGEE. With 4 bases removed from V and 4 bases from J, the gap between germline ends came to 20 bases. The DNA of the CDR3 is TGTGCCAGCAGCTCTCGGAGCGGTAATCTCCCCACCGGGGAGCTGTTTTTT. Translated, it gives CASSSRSGNLPTGELFF.

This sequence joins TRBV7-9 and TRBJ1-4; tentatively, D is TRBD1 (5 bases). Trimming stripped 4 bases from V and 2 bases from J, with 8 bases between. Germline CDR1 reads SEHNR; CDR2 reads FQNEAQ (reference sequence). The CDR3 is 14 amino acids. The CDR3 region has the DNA TGTGCCAGCAGCTCGGGACTGACTAATGAAAAACTGTTTTTT. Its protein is CASSSGLTNEKLFF.

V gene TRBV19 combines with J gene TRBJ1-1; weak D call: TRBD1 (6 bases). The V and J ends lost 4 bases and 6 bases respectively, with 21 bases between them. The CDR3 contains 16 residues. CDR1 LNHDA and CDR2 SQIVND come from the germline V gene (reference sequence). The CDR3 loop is CASSTRGGGSEAEAFF. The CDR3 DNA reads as TGTGCCAGTAGTACAAGGGGGGGTGGCAGTGAAGCTGAAGCTTTCTTT.

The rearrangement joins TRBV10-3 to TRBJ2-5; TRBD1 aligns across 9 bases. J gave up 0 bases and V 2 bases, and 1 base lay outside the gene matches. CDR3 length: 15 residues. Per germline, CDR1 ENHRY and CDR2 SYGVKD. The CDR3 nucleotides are TGTGCCATCAGTGAGGGGACAGGGTACCAAGAGACCCAGTACTTC. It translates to CAISEGTGYQETQYF.